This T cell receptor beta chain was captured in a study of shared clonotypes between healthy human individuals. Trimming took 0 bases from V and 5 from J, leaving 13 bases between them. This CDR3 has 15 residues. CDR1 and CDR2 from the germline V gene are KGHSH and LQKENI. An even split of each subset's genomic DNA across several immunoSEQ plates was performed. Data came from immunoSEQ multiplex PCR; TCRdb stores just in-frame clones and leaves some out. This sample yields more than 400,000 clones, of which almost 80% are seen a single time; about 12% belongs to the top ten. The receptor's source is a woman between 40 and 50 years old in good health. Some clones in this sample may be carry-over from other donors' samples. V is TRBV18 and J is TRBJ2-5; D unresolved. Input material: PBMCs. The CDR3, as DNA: TGTGCCAGCTCACCACCCTTAGGGCGTGCGGAGACCCAGTACTTC. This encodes CASSPPLGRAETQYF.